One and the same sample provided the 25 T cell receptor beta chains below, sequenced in a study of glioma-infiltrating T cells after dendritic cell vaccination (dated by TCRdb to 2016 to 2017). The method was the immunoSEQ multiplex PCR assay. The table comes from immuneACCESS by way of TCRdb, which keeps in-frame sequences with V and J called. Part of the clones is missing from these tables; in studies checked, under half for an unresolved V gene and the rest for unknown reasons. The sample table records some 99,000 clones; around 80% of these occur just once. 5.4% of the sample is held by the ten biggest clonotypes. The sample's time point label, in plain terms: after dendritic cell vaccination, including at tumor progression/relapse. The sample consisted of blood, taken after dendritic cell vaccination. The receptor set was obtained from a human donor with glioblastoma.

The CDR3 coding sequence is TGTGCCAGCAGCCTGGGCCGTTTTACTGAAGCTTTCTTT. Its translation: CASSLGRFTEAFF. The chain combines TRBV6-5 with TRBJ1-1; D uncertain. Germline CDR1 and CDR2: MNHEY and SVGAGI. The CDR3 contains 13 residues. Trimming left V 6 bases short and J 5 bases short, with 13 bases between.

A single count supports this clone. This chain connects TRBV2 to TRBJ2-7; D might be TRBD2 (5 bases). Germline-derived CDR1 and CDR2 are SNHLY and FYNNEI. The CDR3 sequence is 14 residues long. With 4 bases removed from V and 3 bases from J, the gap between germline ends came to 13 bases. This chain's CDR3 is CASSGFGNVYEQYF. The CDR3 DNA is TGTGCCAGCAGTGGGTTCGGGAACGTCTACGAGCAGTACTTC.

This clone was seen only once. The rearrangement links TRBV21-1 to TRBJ2-6; TRBD1, the D gene given by the table, was not confirmed from the DNA. TRBV21-1 is classified as a pseudogene. This CDR3 is built from 20 residues. The CDR3 spells CASSKLRTGQKPSGANVLTF. The CDR3 DNA reads as TGTGCCAGCAGCAAACTGAGAACGGGACAGAAACCCTCTGGGGCCAACGTCCTGACTTTC.

The chain recombines TRBV4-1 with TRBJ1-2, with TRBD1 matching over 8 bases. The CDR3 runs 13 residues. Trimming cost V 0 bases and J 6 bases; bases outside gene matches: 0. The germline CDR1 and CDR2 sequences are MGHRA and YSYEKL. This CDR3 is CASSQETGDGYTF. The DNA of the CDR3 is TGCGCCAGCAGCCAAGAGACAGGGGATGGCTACACCTTC.

V is TRBV18 and J is TRBJ1-5; D possibly corresponds to TRBD1 (6 bases). The ends were cut back, 0 bases at V and 11 bases at J, with 20 bases in the middle. The CDR3 has 16 amino acids. CDR1 and CDR2 (germline): KGHSH, LQKENI. The CDR3 coding sequence is TGTGCCAGCTCACCACCTGGACAGTCCTCCAGAGAAGCCCAGCATTTT. Translation gives CASSPPGQSSREAQHF.

The V gene is TRBV4-1, the J gene TRBJ2-1; a weak D match, TRBD1 (5 bases). V dropped 0 bases and J dropped 0 bases, with 9 bases sitting between them. CDR3 length equals 16 residues. Looked up from germline, CDR1 is MGHRA and CDR2 is YSYEKL. DNA of the CDR3: TGCGCCAGCAGCCAAGAGTCGACAGTCTCCTACAATGAGCAGTTCTTC. It specifies CASSQESTVSYNEQFF.

This clone has only one observation. The rearrangement uses TRBV19 and TRBJ2-2; 11 nucleotides line up with TRBD2. V shed 4 bases and J 5 bases; nucleotides not matched to a gene: 6. Germline assignment: CDR1 LNHDA and CDR2 SQIVND (reference sequence). The CDR3 spans 16 residues. The CDR3 nucleotides read TGTGCCAGTAGTACTCTAGCGGGAGGTGGGACCGGGGAGCTGTTTTTT. It is translated as CASSTLAGGGTGELFF.

V is TRBV6-5 and J is TRBJ1-6; TRBD1 might be the D (6 bases). Germline V gene sequence: CDR1 MNHEY, CDR2 SVGAGI. This CDR3 has 13 residues. Trimming removed 5 bases at V and 7 bases at J, with 9 bases between. The CDR3: CASSRDKNSPLHF. The CDR3 nucleotides read TGTGCCAGCAGTAGGGACAAGAATTCACCCCTCCACTTT.

This chain joins TRBV4-1 and TRBJ2-2, with 7 positions matching TRBD2. Trimming at V came to 0 bases and at J to 5 bases, leaving 12 bases not matched to a gene. The CDR3 totals 18 residues. CDR1 and CDR2 (germline): MGHRA, YSYEKL. CDR3 nucleotides: TGCGCCAGCAGCCAAGATCGACGGGACTACAGTTGGACCGGGGAGCTGTTTTTT. Translating it yields CASSQDRRDYSWTGELFF.

The gene calls are TRBV14 and TRBJ1-1; 10 nucleotides agree with TRBD1. Germline V gives CDR1 SGHDN, CDR2 FVKESK. The CDR3 loop spans 18 amino acids. J lost 8 bases, V lost 0 bases, and 15 bases had no gene match. The CDR3 bases are TGTGCCAGCAGCCAAGATACCTATACCGGGACAGGGGATTTGGAAGCTTTCTTT. Protein: CASSQDTYTGTGDLEAFF.

V usage is TRBV6-5 and J usage is TRBJ1-1, with unresolved D. CDR1 and CDR2 (germline): MNHEY, SVGAGI. Trimming shortened V by 2 bases and J by 4 bases, and 14 bases separated the two germline ends. CDR3 length: 15 amino acids. The CDR3 nucleotides read TGTGCCAGCAGTTACAATTATAATCGTATCACTGAAGCTTTCTTT. This encodes CASSYNYNRITEAFF.

The sample holds one count of this clone. V gene TRBV5-1 combines with J gene TRBJ2-1; 8 bases map to TRBD1. Germline lookup yields CDR1 SGHRS and CDR2 YFSETQ. CDR3 length: 15 amino acids. With 0 bases clipped from V and 8 bases from J, the junction kept 7 bases outside the gene matches. The CDR3 loop is CASSLEGRGPDEQFF. The CDR3 nucleotides read TGCGCCAGCAGCTTGGAGGGCAGGGGGCCAGATGAGCAGTTCTTC.

The chain employs TRBV15 and TRBJ1-2, with 8 bases lining up with TRBD1. The CDR3 loop spans 13 amino acids. The V gene end was trimmed by 5 bases and the J gene end by 4 bases; junction bases not matched to a gene: 3. The germline gives CDR1 LNHNV, CDR2 YYDKDF (reference sequence). CDR3 loop: CATSPGTGYGYTF. DNA for the CDR3: TGTGCCACCAGCCCCGGGACAGGCTATGGCTACACCTTC.

This clone has just one count. At one end the junction does not follow the germline gene, possibly because of a read error. The chain is built from TRBV7-8 and TRBJ1-4; possible D gene TRBD1, 6 bases. The CDR3 runs 17 residues. Germline lookup yields CDR1 SGHVS and CDR2 FQNEAQ. CDR3: CASSLQGNGPTDEKLFF. CDR3 DNA: TGTGCCAGCAGCTTACAGGGGAACGGCCCAACTGATGAAAAACTGTTTTTT.

The chain has TRBV4-1 and TRBJ2-2; 12 positions match TRBD2. The J segment lost 6 bases and the V segment lost 1 base, leaving 9 bases of the junction unmatched. CDR1 MGHRA and CDR2 YSYEKL come from the germline V gene. The CDR3 runs 18 residues. CDR3 sequence reads: CASSQGPRLAGEAGELFF. The CDR3 DNA sequence: TGCGCCAGCAGCCAAGGCCCAAGACTAGCGGGAGAGGCCGGGGAGCTGTTTTTT.

The chain links TRBV9 to TRBJ1-6, with 8 bases matching TRBD1. V dropped 4 bases and J dropped 6; count of bases not matched to a gene: 6. There are 15 residues in the CDR3. Germline V lookup: CDR1 SGDLS, CDR2 YYNGEE. The CDR3 region is CASSPGDRSNSPLHF. DNA of the CDR3: TGTGCCAGCAGCCCCGGGGACAGGAGTAATTCACCCCTCCACTTT.

The V call is TRBV19, the J call TRBJ2-2; 13 positions match TRBD2. The CDR3 has 15 amino acids. Trimming removed 6 bases from V and 7 bases from J; junction bases left unmatched: 5. CDR1 is LNHDA and CDR2 is SQIVND in the germline V gene (reference sequence). The CDR3 reads CASRGLAGFNGELFF. CDR3 bases: TGTGCCAGTAGGGGACTAGCGGGATTCAACGGGGAGCTGTTTTTT. Filled out from reference TRBV19 and TRBJ2-2, the complete variable domain reads DGGITQSPKYLFRKEGQNVTLSCEQNLNHDAMYWYRQDPGQGLRLIYYSQIVNDFQKGDIAEGYSVSREKKESFPLTVTSAQKNPTAFYLCASRGLAGFNGELFFGEGSRLTVL.

The chain uses TRBV9 and TRBJ1-1, with unresolved D. Germline V gives CDR1 SGDLS, CDR2 YYNGEE. V was pared by 0 bases and J by 7 bases, with 13 bases between. The CDR3 is 14 residues long. CDR3 DNA sequence: TGTGCCAGCAGCGTAGGAGGAGGCAAAAGTGAAGCTTTCTTT. The encoded protein is CASSVGGGKSEAFF.

V usage is TRBV9 and J usage is TRBJ2-4; 14 bases align to TRBD2. The CDR3 extends over 19 amino acids. Germline CDR1 and CDR2: SGDLS and YYNGEE. The V segment lost 0 bases and the J segment 5 bases; nucleotides outside the gene matches: 10. CDR3 protein: CASSVGGLAGAHGENIQYF. CDR3 bases: TGTGCCAGCAGCGTAGGGGGACTAGCGGGGGCACACGGGGAAAACATTCAGTACTTC.

This clone was picked up one time. The V gene is TRBV18, the J gene TRBJ1-1; D gene unclear. There are 13 residues in the CDR3. From germline, CDR1 is KGHSH and CDR2 LQKENI. V was pared by 2 bases and J by 3 bases, with 7 bases between. The CDR3 protein is CASSPGGDTEAFF. Here the CDR3 DNA reads TGTGCCAGCTCACCAGGAGGCGACACTGAAGCTTTCTTT.

CDR3 coding DNA: TGCGCCAGCAGACCGGACACCCCTTTCTACTATGGCTACACCTTC. Its protein is CASRPDTPFYYGYTF. The genes are TRBV5-1 and TRBJ1-2; possible D gene TRBD1, 5 bases. In germline, CDR1 is SGHRS, CDR2 YFSETQ. The germline V and J ends were trimmed by 5 bases and 3 bases, with 17 bases remaining between them. The CDR3 loop spans 15 amino acids. The full variable domain, in which reference TRBV5-1 and TRBJ1-2 provide the parts outside the CDR3, is KAGVTQTPRYLIKTRGQQVTLSCSPISGHRSVSWYQQTPGQGLQFLFEYFSETQRNKGNFPGRFSGRQFSNSRSEMNVSTLELGDSALYLCASRPDTPFYYGYTFGSGTRLTVV.

V gene TRBV13 combines with J gene TRBJ2-1; TRBD2 aligns across 8 bases. Losses at the gene ends were 5 bases for V and 5 bases for J; bases not matched to a gene: 5. Germline V CDR1 and CDR2: PRHDT, FYEKMQ (reference sequence). CDR3 length: 14 residues. The CDR3 is CASSKREKDNEQFF. The CDR3 DNA is TGTGCCAGCAGCAAGCGGGAGAAGGACAATGAGCAGTTCTTC. The variable domain in full, with the rest retrieved from reference TRBV13 and TRBJ2-1, is AAGVIQSPRHLIKEKRETATLKCYPIPRHDTVYWYQQGPGQDPQFLISFYEKMQSDKGSIPDRFSAQQFSDYHSELNMSSLELGDSALYFCASSKREKDNEQFFGPGTRLTVL.

This chain uses TRBV15 with TRBJ2-3, with 7 bases aligning to TRBD1. This CDR3 has 17 amino acids. In germline, CDR1 is LNHNV, CDR2 YYDKDF (reference sequence). V dropped 2 bases and J dropped 2; count of bases not matched to a gene: 10. The CDR3 loop reads CATSRTITGVHTDTQYF. The CDR3 bases are TGTGCCACCAGCAGAACCATAACAGGGGTCCACACAGATACGCAGTATTTT.

With respect to this clone: Other DNA sequences within the sample encode an identical CDR3. The chain uses TRBV11-3 and TRBJ2-1, with 14 nucleotides matching TRBD2. Trimming took 5 bases from V and 6 from J; bases not matched to a gene: 3. This CDR3 has 15 residues. Germline V gene data show CDR1 as SGHNT and CDR2 as YENEEA. For the CDR3, the DNA is TGTGCCAGCAGCCACGGGACTAGCGGGAGCAATGAGCAGTTCTTC. Encoded protein: CASSHGTSGSNEQFF.

The chain employs TRBV19 and TRBJ2-7; tentatively, D is TRBD1 (6 bases). Between the trimmed V and J ends, which lost 6 bases and 4 bases, there was a span of 16 bases. The CDR3 totals 14 residues. Germline assignment: CDR1 LNHDA and CDR2 SQIVND (reference sequence). DNA of the CDR3: TGTGCCAGTAGCCTAACCGACAGGTTTTACGAGCAGTACTTC. Amino acid sequence: CASSLTDRFYEQYF.